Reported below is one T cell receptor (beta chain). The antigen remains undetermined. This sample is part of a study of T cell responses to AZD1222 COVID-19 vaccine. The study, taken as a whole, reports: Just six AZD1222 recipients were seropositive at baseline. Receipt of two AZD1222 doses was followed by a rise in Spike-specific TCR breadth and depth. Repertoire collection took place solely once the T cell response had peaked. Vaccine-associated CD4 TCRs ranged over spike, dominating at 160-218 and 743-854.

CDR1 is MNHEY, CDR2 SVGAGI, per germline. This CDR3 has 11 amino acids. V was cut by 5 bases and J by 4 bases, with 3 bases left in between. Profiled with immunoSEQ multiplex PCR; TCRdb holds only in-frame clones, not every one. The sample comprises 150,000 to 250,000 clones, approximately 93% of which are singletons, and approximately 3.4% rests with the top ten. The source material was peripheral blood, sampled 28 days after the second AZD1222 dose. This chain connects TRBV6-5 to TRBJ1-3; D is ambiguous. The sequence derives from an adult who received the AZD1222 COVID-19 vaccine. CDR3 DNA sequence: TGTGCCAGCAGTCGCGGAAACACCATATATTTT. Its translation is CASSRGNTIYF.